Following are 27 T cell receptor beta chains from one sample sequenced in a study of shared clonotypes between healthy human individuals. Only in-frame clones appear in the TCRdb table, and some are missing; sequencing was by immunoSEQ multiplex PCR. This table holds roughly 1,000,000 clones, about 84% found once. Sample: memory CD4+ T cells from PBMCs. Subset in this sample: CD45RA-negative fraction. These receptors came from a man aged 18 to 35 in good health. Some clones in this sample may be carry-over from other donors' samples.

This clone appeared a few times. The chain employs TRBV2 and TRBJ2-5; D uncertain. Germline lookup yields CDR1 SNHLY and CDR2 FYNNEI. Trimming took 1 base from V and 7 from J, leaving 7 bases between them. The CDR3 has 12 residues. Here the CDR3 DNA reads TGTGCCAGCAGTGAAGACATGACGACCCAGTACTTC. The encoded protein is CASSEDMTTQYF.

The chain is built from TRBV7-2 and TRBJ2-7, with D possibly matching TRBD1 (6 bases). V dropped 4 bases and J dropped 2 bases, with 12 bases sitting between them. Germline V gene sequence: CDR1 SGHTA, CDR2 FQGNSA. The CDR3 extends over 14 amino acids. The CDR3 reads CASSSRDNPYEQYF. The CDR3 DNA reads as TGTGCCAGCAGCTCCCGGGACAACCCCTACGAGCAGTACTTC.

In this sample, this clone turned up a few times. The junction departs from the called germline gene at one end, perhaps through a read error. Distinct nucleotide sequences in the sample also encode this CDR3. V is TRBV20-1 and J is TRBJ2-7, with D unclear. Germline CDR1 is DFQATT and CDR2 is SNEGSKA (reference sequence). The CDR3 has 11 amino acids. CDR3 nucleotides: TGCAGTGCCAGAGAGATTTACGAGCAGTACTTC. This sequence encodes CSAREIYEQYF.

The chain couples TRBV25-1 to TRBJ1-5; a possible D gene is TRBD1 (5 bases). CDR1 MGHDK and CDR2 SYGVNS come from the germline V gene. V lost 4 bases, J lost 8 bases, and 27 bases lay in between. This CDR3 spans 18 amino acids. CDR3 sequence reads: CASSALIFQGWCEKPQHF. CDR3 coding DNA: TGTGCCAGCAGTGCACTTATATTCCAGGGTTGGTGTGAAAAGCCCCAGCATTTT. The variable domain in full, with the rest retrieved from reference TRBV25-1 and TRBJ1-5, is EADIYQTPRYLVIGTGKKITLECSQTMGHDKMYWYQQDPGMELHLIHYSYGVNSTEKGDLSSESTVSRIRTEHFPLTLESARPSHTSQYLCASSALIFQGWCEKPQHFGDGTRLSIL.

The V call is TRBV5-4, the J call TRBJ1-4, with TRBD1 as a possible D gene (5 bases). The germline V gene encodes CDR1 SGHNT and CDR2 YYREEE (reference sequence). The CDR3 extends over 15 amino acids. Deletions cut 1 base from V and 5 bases from J, with 12 bases between. CDR3 nucleotide sequence: TGTGCCAGCAGCTTGTTGGGGGACGGGAATGAAAAACTGTTTTTT. Translating gives CASSLLGDGNEKLFF.

V usage is TRBV21-1 and J usage is TRBJ1-5. TRBV21-1 is labeled a pseudogene. The CDR3 is 13 residues long. CDR3 protein: CASSTDLVRPQHF. The CDR3 DNA sequence: TGTGCCAGCAGCACAGATTTAGTTCGGCCCCAGCATTTT.

The chain couples TRBV7-2 to TRBJ2-7, with TRBD1 matching over 7 bases. The CDR3 is 15 amino acids. Germline CDR1 SGHTA, CDR2 FQGNSA. V shed 0 bases and J 0 bases; nucleotides not matched to a gene: 2. DNA for the CDR3: TGTGCCAGCAGCTTAGCCGGGACAGCCTCCTACGAGCAGTACTTC. This sequence encodes CASSLAGTASYEQYF.

The chain recombines TRBV11-2 with TRBJ2-2; D may be TRBD2 (6 bases). This CDR3 has 16 residues. The germline CDR1 and CDR2 sequences are SGHAT and FQNNGV. V lost 5 bases to trimming and J lost 1 base, with 14 bases between them. The CDR3, as DNA: TGTGCCAGCAGCGACCGTCGGGGGATGAACACCGGGGAGCTGTTTTTT. The encoded protein is CASSDRRGMNTGELFF.

V usage is TRBV11-1 and J usage is TRBJ2-7, with D possibly TRBD2 on 6 matching bases. CDR3 size: 14 residues. Germline V lookup: CDR1 SGHAT, CDR2 FQDESV (reference sequence). The V gene lost 6 bases and the J gene lost 2 bases, with 14 bases spanning the gap. CDR3 residues: CASSPRRVTYEQYF. In DNA form, the CDR3 reads TGTGCCAGCAGTCCCCGGAGGGTAACCTACGAGCAGTACTTC.

The chain recombines TRBV27 with TRBJ2-7; 10 nucleotides align to TRBD1. V shed 5 bases, J shed 3 bases, and the junction held 7 bases outside the gene matches. Germline V gene data show CDR1 as MNHEY and CDR2 as SMNVEV (reference sequence). This CDR3 spans 15 amino acids. The DNA of the CDR3 is TGTGCCAGCAGTCTCCGGGACAGGGGTAACTACGAGCAGTACTTC. This gives the protein CASSLRDRGNYEQYF.

The gene calls are TRBV9 and TRBJ2-3, with 12 bases identical to TRBD2. CDR1 is SGDLS, CDR2 YYNGEE, per germline. The J segment lost 1 base and the V segment lost 4 bases, leaving 13 bases of the junction unmatched. The CDR3 consists of 19 residues. The CDR3 DNA sequence: TGTGCCAGCAGCCCTTTGCTAGCGGGAGGGCGGGGGGGCACAGATACGCAGTATTTT. This codes for CASSPLLAGGRGGTDTQYF.

This clone was detected only a few times. This sequence joins TRBV4-1 and TRBJ1-2; D perhaps matches TRBD1 (5 bases). There are 16 residues in the CDR3. Trimming cost V 3 bases and J 6 bases, with 20 bases left between them. The germline gives CDR1 MGHRA, CDR2 YSYEKL. Written as DNA, the CDR3 is TGCGCCAGCAGCCAGCGGCCGGACCCCATAGGGGATGGCTACACCTTC. Its protein is CASSQRPDPIGDGYTF.

About this clone itself: Other DNA sequences in the sample encode the same CDR3. The chain links TRBV7-9 to TRBJ1-4, with 8 bases aligning to TRBD1. This CDR3 contains 14 residues. V lost 1 base, J lost 8 bases, and 3 bases stayed unmatched. In germline, CDR1 is SEHNR, CDR2 FQNEAQ (reference sequence). This CDR3 is CASSLVGTGEKLFF. The CDR3 nucleotides read TGTGCCAGCAGCTTAGTAGGGACAGGCGAAAAACTGTTTTTT.

The chain is built from TRBV6-6 and TRBJ1-1; TRBD1 might be the D (5 bases). The ends were cut back, 5 bases at V and 1 base at J, with 11 bases in the middle. The V gene's germline CDR1 is MNHNY and CDR2 SVGAGI (reference sequence). This CDR3 comprises 14 residues. The CDR3 DNA reads as TGTGCCAGCAGTGGGGGGTCGGAGAACACTGAAGCTTTCTTT. As protein: CASSGGSENTEAFF.

This chain joins TRBV28 and TRBJ1-2, with D possibly matching TRBD1 (5 bases). V was shortened by 7 bases and J by 7 bases, with 13 bases between the two germline ends. CDR3 length: 12 amino acids. Germline values: CDR1 MDHEN, CDR2 SYDVKM. This chain's CDR3 is CASIRVDGGYTF. Written as DNA, the CDR3 is TGTGCCAGCATCAGGGTAGACGGTGGCTACACCTTC.

CDR3 sequence (DNA): TGTGCCAGCAGCCAAGATAGGCCCAGGAGCACAGATACGCAGTATTTT. Protein product: CASSQDRPRSTDTQYF. The chain employs TRBV14 and TRBJ2-3; D ambiguous. Germline loops: CDR1 SGHDN, CDR2 FVKESK. The CDR3 is made up of 16 amino acids. Trimming removed 0 bases at V and 0 bases at J, with 10 bases between.

This chain connects TRBV19 to TRBJ1-5; weak D call: TRBD1 (5 bases). V dropped 11 bases and J dropped 2 bases, with 25 bases sitting between them. This CDR3 has 17 residues. From germline, CDR1 is LNHDA and CDR2 SQIVND (reference sequence). The CDR3 protein is CALRTLNLGSGNQPQHF. CDR3 sequence (DNA): TGTGCCCTTCGGACACTTAATTTGGGGAGTGGCAATCAGCCCCAGCATTTT.

There are a few counts of this clone. The chain uses TRBV28 and TRBJ1-5; D not resolved. There are 14 residues in the CDR3. The germline V and J ends were trimmed by 1 base and 2 bases, with 6 bases remaining between them. The germline gives CDR1 MDHEN, CDR2 SYDVKM. The DNA for the CDR3 is TGTGCCAGCAGTTTATCCGCGGGCAATCAGCCCCAGCATTTT. Translating gives CASSLSAGNQPQHF.

This chain connects TRBV2 to TRBJ2-5; the D gene is possibly TRBD1 (6 bases). V lost 3 bases, J lost 1 base, and 12 bases lay in between. This CDR3 is 15 amino acids long. From germline, CDR1 is SNHLY and CDR2 FYNNEI. DNA for the CDR3: TGTGCCAGCAGTGAGCAGGGGACGGTCCAAGAGACCCAGTACTTC. Amino acids: CASSEQGTVQETQYF.

The chain uses TRBV28 and TRBJ2-5, with TRBD1 identical over 10 bases. This CDR3 has 17 residues. V gave up 3 bases and J gave up 0 bases; unmatched junction bases: 7. Germline assignment: CDR1 MDHEN and CDR2 SYDVKM. The CDR3 spells CASSLQGQGPYQETQYF. CDR3 sequence (DNA): TGTGCCAGCAGTTTGCAGGGACAGGGGCCCTACCAAGAGACCCAGTACTTC.

The sample holds a few counts of this clone. The chain carries TRBV7-9 and TRBJ1-3; TRBD1 matches 7 bases. After removal of 2 bases from V and 7 bases from J, the junction contained 11 bases not matched to a gene. The CDR3 sequence is 16 residues long. Germline V CDR1 and CDR2: SEHNR, FQNEAQ (reference sequence). CDR3 in amino acids: CASSLKRTGARNTIYF. The CDR3 DNA sequence: TGTGCCAGCAGCTTAAAACGGACAGGCGCCCGCAACACCATATATTTT.

This sequence joins TRBV7-2 and TRBJ2-5, with 7 bases aligning to TRBD1. The germline V gene has CDR1 SGHTA and CDR2 FQGNSA. CDR3 size: 15 residues. With V trimmed by 4 bases and J by 5 bases, 10 bases remained unmatched. CDR3 protein: CASSSPTGSRETQYF. Here the CDR3 DNA reads TGTGCCAGCAGCTCCCCGACAGGGTCCAGGGAGACCCAGTACTTC.

The chain combines TRBV4-2 with TRBJ2-7, with D maybe TRBD2 (5 bases). In germline, CDR1 is LGHNA, CDR2 YNFKEQ. Trimming took off 5 bases at V and 3 bases at J, with 8 bases between the two ends. The CDR3 length is 12 residues. The CDR3 loop reads CASSSRDYEQYF. The CDR3 nucleotides are TGTGCCAGCAGCTCCCGGGACTACGAGCAGTACTTC.

This clone was observed once. With a far larger clone one base away, a read error is the likely cause. The chain couples TRBV5-1 to TRBJ2-1; TRBD2 might be the D (6 bases). Trimming cost V 4 bases and J 5 bases, with 13 bases left between them. Germline V gives CDR1 SGHRS, CDR2 YFSETQ. This CDR3 has 14 residues. The CDR3 nucleotides read TGCGCCAGCAGCAACATAGGACTAAACAATGAGCAGTTCTTC. It yields the protein CASSNIGLNNEQFF.

The J gene is TRBJ2-7, the V gene TRBV29-1; 10 nucleotides line up with TRBD2. The V gene end was trimmed by 5 bases and the J gene end by 2 bases; junction bases not matched to a gene: 9. This CDR3 spans 15 amino acids. From germline, CDR1 is SQVTM and CDR2 ANQGSEA. The DNA for the CDR3 is TGCAGCGTTCGTCGTGGGACTAGCGCGACCTACGAGCAGTACTTC. This gives the protein CSVRRGTSATYEQYF.

This rearrangement joins TRBV30 to TRBJ2-7; D assignment may be TRBD1 or TRBD2 (5 bases each). Germline V gives CDR1 GTSNPN, CDR2 SVGIG (reference sequence). The CDR3 is 15 residues long. Trimming stripped 2 bases from V and 3 bases from J, with 17 bases between. This CDR3 reads CAWSSDPRGVYEQYF. The CDR3 bases are TGTGCCTGGAGTTCGGACCCCCGAGGGGTCTACGAGCAGTACTTC.

Notes on this clone: This may be a read error, as it is one base from a much larger clone. Other DNA sequences in this sample translate to the same CDR3. The chain is built from TRBV7-9 and TRBJ2-3; no definite D call. Trimming stripped 5 bases from V and 2 bases from J, with 5 bases between. Germline V gene lookup returns CDR1 SEHNR and CDR2 FQNEAQ (reference sequence). CDR3 length: 12 amino acids. CDR3 bases: TGTGCCAGCAGCCCAACCACAGATACGCAGTATTTT. Amino acid sequence: CASSPTTDTQYF.